This TCR beta chain was retrieved from a study of shared clonotypes between healthy human individuals. Study details: Every donor yielded three CD4 naive, three CD4 memory, two CD8 naive and one CD8 memory plate.

The donor cohort consisted entirely of Caucasian adults residing in Nashville, Tennessee. The CDR3 contains 16 residues. CDR1 is ENHRY and CDR2 is SYGVKD in the germline V gene. The V segment lost 6 bases and the J segment 5 bases; nucleotides outside the gene matches: 13. Assay used: immunoSEQ multiplex PCR; TCRdb lists only in-frame clones, some missing. The sample contains 950,000 to 1,100,000 clones, 75% to 85% of which appear only once. The sequenced sample consisted of memory CD4+ T cells from PBMCs. The subset: CD45RA-negative fraction. The J gene is TRBJ2-3, the V gene TRBV10-3, with 8 bases matching TRBD1. The receptor was isolated from a man between 18 and 35 years old in good health. Some clones in this sample may be carry-over from other donors' samples. CDR3 nucleotide sequence: TGTGCCATCAGGGTAGCCCAGGGGGCGAAGATAGATACGCAGTATTTT. Translated, it gives CAIRVAQGAKIDTQYF.